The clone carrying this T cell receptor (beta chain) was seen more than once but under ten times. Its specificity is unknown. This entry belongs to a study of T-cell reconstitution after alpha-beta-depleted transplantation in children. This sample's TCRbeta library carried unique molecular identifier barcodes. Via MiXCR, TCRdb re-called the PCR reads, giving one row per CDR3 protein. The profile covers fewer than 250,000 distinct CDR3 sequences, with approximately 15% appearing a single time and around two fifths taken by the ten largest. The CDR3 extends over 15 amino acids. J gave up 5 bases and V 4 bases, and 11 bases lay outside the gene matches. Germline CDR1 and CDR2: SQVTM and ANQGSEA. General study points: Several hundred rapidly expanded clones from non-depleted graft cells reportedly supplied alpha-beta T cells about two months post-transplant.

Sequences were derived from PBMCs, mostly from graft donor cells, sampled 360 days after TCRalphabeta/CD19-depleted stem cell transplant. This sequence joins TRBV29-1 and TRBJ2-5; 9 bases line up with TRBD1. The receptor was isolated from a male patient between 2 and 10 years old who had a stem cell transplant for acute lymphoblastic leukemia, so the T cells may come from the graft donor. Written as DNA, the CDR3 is TGCAGCGTTGCCCCGGGACAGGGCCCTGGGGAGACCCAGTACTTC. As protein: CSVAPGQGPGETQYF.